This TCR beta chain was identified in a study of blood T cell repertoires in COVID-19. For the study at large: From T cells, B-cell-depleted T cells, or PBMCs came the material, which was cDNA or gDNA.

Clones were sequenced by immunoSEQ multiplex PCR, and TCRdb holds only the in-frame ones, with some missing. The sample lists 250,000 to 350,000 clones, around 91% occurring once. In Cohort 3, a recovered donor had either two negative PCRs, clearance, or symptom resolution. The TCR originated in a woman between 18 and 30 years old who had recovered from COVID-19. Input material: PBMCs or T cells enriched from blood (not recorded which).

CDR3 sequence (DNA): TGTGCCAGCAGCCCGCCCCCCTTACTAGCGGGGGTTGAGACCCAGTACTTC. Translating it yields CASSPPPLLAGVETQYF. This chain links TRBV14 with TRBJ2-5; 11 positions match TRBD2. Germline trimming cut 4 bases from V and 5 bases from J; bases unmatched to any gene: 12. The CDR3 is 17 residues long. Germline CDR1 reads SGHDN; CDR2 reads FVKESK.